This T cell receptor beta chain was retrieved from a study of blood T cell repertoires in COVID-19. Study overall: Sources were T cells, B-cell-depleted T cells, or PBMCs; the material itself was cDNA or gDNA.

The protocol was immunoSEQ multiplex PCR, while the TCRdb copy is restricted to in-frame clones and leaves out a portion. The table records 150,000 to 200,000 clones, about four fifths of them present only once. The specimen sequenced was peripheral blood. The TCR comes from a man between 65 and 85 years old with active or convalescent COVID-19.

Here the CDR3 DNA reads TGTGCCAGCAGTTACGATCCGGGACAGGGGGGCCACGAGCAGTACTTC. Protein: CASSYDPGQGGHEQYF. V is TRBV6-5 and J is TRBJ2-7, with TRBD1 identical over 11 bases. Germline V gene data show CDR1 as MNHEY and CDR2 as SVGAGI. The CDR3 is made up of 16 amino acids. V was clipped by 2 bases and J by 5 bases; unmatched bases: 8.